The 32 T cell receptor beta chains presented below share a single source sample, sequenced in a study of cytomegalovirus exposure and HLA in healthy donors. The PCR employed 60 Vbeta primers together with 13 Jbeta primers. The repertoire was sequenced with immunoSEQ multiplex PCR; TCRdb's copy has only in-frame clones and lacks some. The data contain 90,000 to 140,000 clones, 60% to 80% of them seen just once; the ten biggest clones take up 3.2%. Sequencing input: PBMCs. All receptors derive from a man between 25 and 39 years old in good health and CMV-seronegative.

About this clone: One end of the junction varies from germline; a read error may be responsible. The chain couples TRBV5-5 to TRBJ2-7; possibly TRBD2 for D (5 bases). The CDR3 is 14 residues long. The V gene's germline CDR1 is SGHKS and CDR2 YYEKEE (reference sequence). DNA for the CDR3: TGTGCCAGCAGAGCGGAGGTTAGTCTCTACGAGCAGTGCTTC. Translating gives CASRAEVSLYEQCF.

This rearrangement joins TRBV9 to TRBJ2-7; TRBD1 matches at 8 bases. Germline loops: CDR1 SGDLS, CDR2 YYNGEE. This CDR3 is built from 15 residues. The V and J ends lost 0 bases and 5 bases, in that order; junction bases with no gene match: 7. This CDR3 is CASSVGPDRADEQYF. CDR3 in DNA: TGTGCCAGCAGCGTAGGTCCGGACAGGGCAGACGAGCAGTACTTC. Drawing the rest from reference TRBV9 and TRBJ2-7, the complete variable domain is DSGVTQTPKHLITATGQRVTLRCSPRSGDLSVYWYQQSLDQGLQFLIQYYNGEERAKGNILERFSAQQFPDLHSELNLSSLELGDSALYFCASSVGPDRADEQYFGPGTRLTVT.

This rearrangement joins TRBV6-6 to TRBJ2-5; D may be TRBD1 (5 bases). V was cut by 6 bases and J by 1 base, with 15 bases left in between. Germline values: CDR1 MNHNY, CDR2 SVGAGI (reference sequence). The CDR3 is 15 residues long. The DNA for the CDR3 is TGTGCCAGCAGCTTGCTTAGGGGATTCCAAGAGACCCAGTACTTC. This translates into CASSLLRGFQETQYF.

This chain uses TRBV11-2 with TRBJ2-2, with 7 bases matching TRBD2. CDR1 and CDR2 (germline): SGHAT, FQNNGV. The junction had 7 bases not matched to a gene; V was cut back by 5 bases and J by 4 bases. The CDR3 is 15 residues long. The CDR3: CASSRWGLSTGELFF. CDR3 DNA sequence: TGTGCCAGCAGCCGTTGGGGACTATCCACCGGGGAGCTGTTTTTT.

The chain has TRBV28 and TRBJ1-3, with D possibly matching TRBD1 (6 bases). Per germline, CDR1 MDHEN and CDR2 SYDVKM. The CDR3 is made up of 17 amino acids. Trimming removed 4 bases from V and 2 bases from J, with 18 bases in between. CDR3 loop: CASSSSHGQLTGNTIYF. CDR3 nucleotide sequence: TGTGCCAGCAGTTCCTCTCATGGACAGCTTACTGGAAACACCATATATTTT.

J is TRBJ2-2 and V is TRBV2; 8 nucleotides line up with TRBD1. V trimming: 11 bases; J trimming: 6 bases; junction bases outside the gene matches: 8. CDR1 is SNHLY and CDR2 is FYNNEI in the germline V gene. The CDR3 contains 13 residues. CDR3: CACDRGNAGELFF. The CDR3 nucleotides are TGTGCCTGCGACAGGGGAAACGCCGGGGAGCTGTTTTTT.

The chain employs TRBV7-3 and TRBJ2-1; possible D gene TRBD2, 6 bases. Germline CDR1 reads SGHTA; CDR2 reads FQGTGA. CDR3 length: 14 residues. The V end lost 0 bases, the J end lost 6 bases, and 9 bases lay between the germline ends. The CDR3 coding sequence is TGTGCCAGCAGCTTAACAGCTAGCGCCAATGAGCAGTTCTTC. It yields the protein CASSLTASANEQFF.

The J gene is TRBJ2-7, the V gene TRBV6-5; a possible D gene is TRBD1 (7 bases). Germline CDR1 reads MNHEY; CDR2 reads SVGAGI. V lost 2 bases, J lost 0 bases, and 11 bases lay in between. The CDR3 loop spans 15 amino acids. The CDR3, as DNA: TGTGCCAGCAGTTACCGGCGGGACAGCTCCTACGAGCAGTACTTC. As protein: CASSYRRDSSYEQYF.

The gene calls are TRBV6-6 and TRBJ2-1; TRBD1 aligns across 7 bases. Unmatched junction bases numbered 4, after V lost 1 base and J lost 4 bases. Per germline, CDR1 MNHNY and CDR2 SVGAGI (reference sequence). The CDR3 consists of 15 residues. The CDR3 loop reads CASSYFPDRYNEQFF. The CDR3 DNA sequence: TGTGCCAGCAGTTACTTCCCGGACAGGTACAATGAGCAGTTCTTC.

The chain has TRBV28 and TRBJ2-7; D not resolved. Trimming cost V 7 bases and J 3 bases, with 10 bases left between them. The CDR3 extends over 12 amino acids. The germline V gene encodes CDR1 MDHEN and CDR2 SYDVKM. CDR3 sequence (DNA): TGTGCCAGCACCACCTCGGGCTACGAGCAGTACTTC. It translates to CASTTSGYEQYF.

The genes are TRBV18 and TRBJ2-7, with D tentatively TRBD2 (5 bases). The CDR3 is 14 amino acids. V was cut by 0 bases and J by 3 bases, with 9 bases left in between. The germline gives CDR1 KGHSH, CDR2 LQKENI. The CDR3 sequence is CASSPPERDYEQYF. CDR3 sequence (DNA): TGTGCCAGCTCACCACCGGAACGGGACTACGAGCAGTACTTC.

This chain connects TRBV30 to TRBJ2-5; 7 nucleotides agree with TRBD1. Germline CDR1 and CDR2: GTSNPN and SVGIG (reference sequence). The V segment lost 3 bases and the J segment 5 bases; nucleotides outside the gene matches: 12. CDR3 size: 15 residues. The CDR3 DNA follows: TGTGCCTGGAGATATGGACAGGACCACCCGGAGACCCAGTACTTC. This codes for CAWRYGQDHPETQYF.

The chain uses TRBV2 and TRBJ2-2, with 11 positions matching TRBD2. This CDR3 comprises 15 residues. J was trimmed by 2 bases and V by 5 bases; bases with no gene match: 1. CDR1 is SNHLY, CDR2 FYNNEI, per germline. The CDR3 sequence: CASSLAGGNTGELFF. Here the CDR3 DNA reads TGTGCCAGCAGTCTAGCGGGAGGAAACACCGGGGAGCTGTTTTTT. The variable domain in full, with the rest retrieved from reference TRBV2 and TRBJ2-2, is EPEVTQTPSHQVTQMGQEVILRCVPISNHLYFYWYRQILGQKVEFLVSFYNNEISEKSEIFDDQFSVERPDGSNFTLKIRSTKLEDSAMYFCASSLAGGNTGELFFGEGSRLTVL.

CDR3 loop: CASSQDPQAGGRDEQYF. CDR3 nucleotides: TGCGCCAGCAGCCAAGATCCCCAAGCGGGAGGGAGGGACGAGCAGTACTTC. This chain connects TRBV4-1 to TRBJ2-7; 10 bases align to TRBD2. With 0 bases clipped from V and 5 bases from J, the junction kept 10 bases outside the gene matches. CDR1 is MGHRA and CDR2 is YSYEKL in the germline V gene. CDR3 length equals 17 residues.

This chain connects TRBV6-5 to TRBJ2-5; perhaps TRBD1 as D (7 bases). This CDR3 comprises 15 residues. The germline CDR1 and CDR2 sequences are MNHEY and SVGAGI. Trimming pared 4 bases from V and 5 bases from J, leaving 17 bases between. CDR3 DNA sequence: TGTGCCAGCAGTTCCAATTCAGGGGGGAAGGAGACCCAGTACTTC. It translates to CASSSNSGGKETQYF.

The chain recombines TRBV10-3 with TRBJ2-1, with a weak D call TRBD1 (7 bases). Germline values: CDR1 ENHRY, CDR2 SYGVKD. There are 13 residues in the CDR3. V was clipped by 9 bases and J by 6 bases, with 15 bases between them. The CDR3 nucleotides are TGTGCCATAACAGGGGACTCCGGCAATGAGCAGTTCTTC. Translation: CAITGDSGNEQFF.

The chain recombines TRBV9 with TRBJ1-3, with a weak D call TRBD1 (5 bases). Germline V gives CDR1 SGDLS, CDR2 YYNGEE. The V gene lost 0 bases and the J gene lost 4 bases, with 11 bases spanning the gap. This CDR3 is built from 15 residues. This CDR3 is CASSVETVRGNTIYF. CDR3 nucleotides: TGTGCCAGCAGCGTAGAGACAGTCCGAGGAAACACCATATATTTT.

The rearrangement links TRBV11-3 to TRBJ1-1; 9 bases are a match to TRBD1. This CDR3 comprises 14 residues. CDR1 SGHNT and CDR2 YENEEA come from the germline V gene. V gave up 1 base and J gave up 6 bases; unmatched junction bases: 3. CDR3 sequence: CASSLGQGVSEAFF. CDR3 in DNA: TGTGCCAGCAGCTTAGGACAGGGGGTATCTGAAGCTTTCTTT.

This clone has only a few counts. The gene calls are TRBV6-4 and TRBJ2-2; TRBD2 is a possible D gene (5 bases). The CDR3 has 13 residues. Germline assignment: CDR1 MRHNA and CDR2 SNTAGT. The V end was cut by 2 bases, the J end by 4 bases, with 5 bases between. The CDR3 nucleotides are TGTGCCAGCAGTGACACTAGCACCGGGGAGCTGTTTTTT. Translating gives CASSDTSTGELFF.

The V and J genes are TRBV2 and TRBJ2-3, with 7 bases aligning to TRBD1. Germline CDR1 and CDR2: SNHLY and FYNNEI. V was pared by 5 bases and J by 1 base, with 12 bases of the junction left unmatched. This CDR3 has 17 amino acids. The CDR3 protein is CASSSGQAKLGTDTQYF. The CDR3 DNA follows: TGTGCCAGCAGTTCCGGACAGGCAAAATTGGGCACAGATACGCAGTATTTT.

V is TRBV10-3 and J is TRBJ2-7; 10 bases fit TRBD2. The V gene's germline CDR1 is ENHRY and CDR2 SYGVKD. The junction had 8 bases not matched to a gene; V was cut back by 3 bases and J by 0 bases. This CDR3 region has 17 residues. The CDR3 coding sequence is TGTGCCATCAGTGACCCCGGACTAGCGGATAGCTCCTACGAGCAGTACTTC. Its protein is CAISDPGLADSSYEQYF.

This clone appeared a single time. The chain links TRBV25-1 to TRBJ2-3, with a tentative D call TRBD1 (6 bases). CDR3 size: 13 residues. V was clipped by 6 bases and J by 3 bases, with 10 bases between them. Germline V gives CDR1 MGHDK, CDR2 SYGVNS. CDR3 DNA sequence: TGTGCCAGCAGACACCAGGGGACAGATACGCAGTATTTT. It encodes CASRHQGTDTQYF.

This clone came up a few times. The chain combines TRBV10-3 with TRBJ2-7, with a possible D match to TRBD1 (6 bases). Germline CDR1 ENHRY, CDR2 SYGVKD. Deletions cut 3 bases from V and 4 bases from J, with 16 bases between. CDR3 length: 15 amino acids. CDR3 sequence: CAISDSDRRPYEQYF. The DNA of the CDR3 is TGTGCCATCAGTGATTCCGACAGGAGGCCATACGAGCAGTACTTC.

This CDR3 reads CASSLDRGYYEQYF. The CDR3 DNA reads as TGTGCCAGCAGCTTAGACAGGGGATACTACGAGCAGTACTTC. The rearrangement links TRBV11-1 to TRBJ2-7, with TRBD1 identical over 7 bases. The ends lost 1 base at V and 3 bases at J; junction bases unmatched: 3. The CDR3 sequence is 14 residues long. Germline CDR1 SGHAT, CDR2 FQDESV (reference sequence).

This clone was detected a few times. The CDR3 region is CASSLGLRYEQYF. CDR3 coding DNA: TGTGCCAGCAGCTTAGGTTTGCGCTACGAGCAGTACTTC. The V and J genes are TRBV13 and TRBJ2-7; D remains unclear. V was pared by 0 bases and J by 3 bases, with 6 bases between. CDR1 and CDR2 from the germline V gene are PRHDT and FYEKMQ (reference sequence). CDR3 length: 13 residues.

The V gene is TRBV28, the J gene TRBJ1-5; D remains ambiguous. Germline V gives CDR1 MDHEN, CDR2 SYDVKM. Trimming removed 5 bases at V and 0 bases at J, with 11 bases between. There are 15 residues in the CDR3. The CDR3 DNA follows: TGTGCCAGCAGTCAGCTGGGCAATAGCAATCAGCCCCAGCATTTT. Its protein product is CASSQLGNSNQPQHF.

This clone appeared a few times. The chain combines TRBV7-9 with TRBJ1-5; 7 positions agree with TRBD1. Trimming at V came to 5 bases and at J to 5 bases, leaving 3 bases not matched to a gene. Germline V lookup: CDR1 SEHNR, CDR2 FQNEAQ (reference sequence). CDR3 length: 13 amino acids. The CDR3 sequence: CASSPGQYQPQHF. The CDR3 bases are TGTGCCAGCAGCCCGGGACAGTATCAGCCCCAGCATTTT.

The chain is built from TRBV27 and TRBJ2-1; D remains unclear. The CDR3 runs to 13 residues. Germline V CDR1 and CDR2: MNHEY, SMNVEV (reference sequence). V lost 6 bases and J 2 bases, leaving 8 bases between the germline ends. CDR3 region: CASSPSAYNEQFF. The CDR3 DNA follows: TGTGCCAGCAGCCCCTCAGCCTACAATGAGCAGTTCTTC.

CDR3 nucleotides: TGTGCCAGCAGCGTAGCTACGGCAGGGGCTGCCGGGGCCAACGTCCTGACTTTC. Translation gives CASSVATAGAAGANVLTF. The V call is TRBV9, the J call TRBJ2-6; a weak D match, TRBD1 (6 bases). Germline V CDR1 and CDR2: SGDLS, YYNGEE. The CDR3 is made up of 18 amino acids. Trimming took 0 bases from V and 4 from J, leaving 17 bases between them.

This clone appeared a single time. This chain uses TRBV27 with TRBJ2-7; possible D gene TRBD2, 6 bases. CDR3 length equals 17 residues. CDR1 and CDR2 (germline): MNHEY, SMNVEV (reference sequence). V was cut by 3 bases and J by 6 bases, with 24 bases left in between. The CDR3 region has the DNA TGTGCCAGCAGTTTCTCGCCTCCCCCTAGCGCCAGGGCCGAGCAGTACTTC. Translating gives CASSFSPPPSARAEQYF.

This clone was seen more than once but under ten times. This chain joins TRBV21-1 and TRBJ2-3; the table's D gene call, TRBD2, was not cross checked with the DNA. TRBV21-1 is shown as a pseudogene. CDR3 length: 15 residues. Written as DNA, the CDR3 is TGTGCCAGCAGGTTTGGCGGGAGAAACACAGATACGCAGTATTTT. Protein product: CASRFGGRNTDTQYF.

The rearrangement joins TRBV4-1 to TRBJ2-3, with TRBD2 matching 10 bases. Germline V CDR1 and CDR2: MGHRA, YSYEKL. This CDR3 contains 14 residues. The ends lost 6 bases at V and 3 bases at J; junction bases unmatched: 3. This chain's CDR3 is CASSPSGRTDTQYF. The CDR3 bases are TGCGCCAGCAGTCCTAGCGGGAGAACAGATACGCAGTATTTT.